These 8 T cell receptor beta chains originate from one sample sequenced in a study of technical replicates of blood from a few donors. Assay used: immunoSEQ multiplex PCR; TCRdb lists only in-frame clones, some missing. The table includes 55,000 to 70,000 clones, 89% detected once. Sequencing was performed on PBMCs. All receptors come from a human donor in good health. Some clones in this sample may be carry-over from other donors' samples.

The chain joins TRBV7-6 to TRBJ2-7; the D gene is possibly TRBD2 (5 bases). This CDR3 contains 18 residues. V lost 0 bases to trimming and J lost 3 bases, with 21 bases between them. Germline lookup yields CDR1 SGHVS and CDR2 FNYEAQ. CDR3 amino acids: CASSLAPLTAETYYEQYF. The CDR3 DNA follows: TGTGCCAGCAGCTTAGCGCCCTTAACAGCGGAGACTTACTACGAGCAGTACTTC.

This clone showed up just once. The CDR3 DNA follows: TGTGCCACCAGCAGACCTTTTCAGCCCCAGCATTTT. Its protein product is CATSRPFQPQHF. This chain links TRBV15 with TRBJ1-5, with D unclear. The CDR3 is 12 amino acids. CDR1 and CDR2 from the germline V gene are LNHNV and YYDKDF (reference sequence). The V and J ends lost 2 bases and 6 bases respectively, with 5 bases between them.

The rearrangement joins TRBV19 to TRBJ2-7, with TRBD2 matching over 9 bases. The ends lost 5 bases at V and 2 bases at J; junction bases unmatched: 4. Germline CDR1 is LNHDA and CDR2 is SQIVND (reference sequence). There are 14 residues in the CDR3. In DNA, the CDR3 is TGTGCCAGTAGTCCCTCTAGCGGGGCCTACGAGCAGTACTTC. Its protein product is CASSPSSGAYEQYF.

This clone occurred once. This chain connects TRBV5-5 to TRBJ1-2, with TRBD1 identical over 10 bases. The CDR3 has 13 amino acids. Germline V gene sequence: CDR1 SGHKS, CDR2 YYEKEE (reference sequence). The junction had 5 bases not matched to a gene; V was cut back by 4 bases and J by 8 bases. The DNA of the CDR3 is TGTGCCAGCAGCCGACAGGGGGCGGACGGCTACACCTTC. The encoded protein is CASSRQGADGYTF.

This clone came up once. V is TRBV10-3 and J is TRBJ1-2; weak D call: TRBD1 (5 bases). V dropped 6 bases and J dropped 6 bases, with 14 bases sitting between them. Germline lookup yields CDR1 ENHRY and CDR2 SYGVKD. This CDR3 region has 13 residues. DNA for the CDR3: TGTGCCATCAGGGGGGGTCAAGAGGATGGCTACACCTTC. This sequence encodes CAIRGGQEDGYTF.

CDR3 sequence reads: CASSLRTGRGTDTQYF. The CDR3 DNA sequence: TGTGCCAGTAGCCTTCGGACAGGTAGGGGCACAGATACGCAGTATTTT. The genes are TRBV19 and TRBJ2-3; 7 bases are shared with TRBD1. Trimming cost V 6 bases and J 1 base; bases outside gene matches: 10. The CDR3 is 16 residues long. CDR1 is LNHDA and CDR2 is SQIVND in the germline V gene (reference sequence).

This rearrangement joins TRBV29-1 to TRBJ1-2; 9 nucleotides match TRBD1. This CDR3 spans 16 amino acids. Germline assignment: CDR1 SQVTM and CDR2 ANQGSEA. V lost 6 bases to trimming and J lost 1 base; unmatched junction nucleotides: 12. This chain's CDR3 is CSVPRDREGGNYGYTF. As DNA, the CDR3 is TGCAGCGTCCCCCGGGACAGGGAAGGCGGTAACTATGGCTACACCTTC.

The CDR3 sequence: CASSVRESGNTIYF. Here the CDR3 DNA reads TGTGCCAGCAGCGTCAGGGAATCTGGAAACACCATATATTTT. The rearrangement uses TRBV7-9 and TRBJ1-3; D is perhaps TRBD1 (5 bases). Germline-derived CDR1 and CDR2 are SEHNR and FQNEAQ (reference sequence). V was trimmed by 5 bases and J by 1 base, leaving 9 bases between them. The CDR3 spans 14 residues.